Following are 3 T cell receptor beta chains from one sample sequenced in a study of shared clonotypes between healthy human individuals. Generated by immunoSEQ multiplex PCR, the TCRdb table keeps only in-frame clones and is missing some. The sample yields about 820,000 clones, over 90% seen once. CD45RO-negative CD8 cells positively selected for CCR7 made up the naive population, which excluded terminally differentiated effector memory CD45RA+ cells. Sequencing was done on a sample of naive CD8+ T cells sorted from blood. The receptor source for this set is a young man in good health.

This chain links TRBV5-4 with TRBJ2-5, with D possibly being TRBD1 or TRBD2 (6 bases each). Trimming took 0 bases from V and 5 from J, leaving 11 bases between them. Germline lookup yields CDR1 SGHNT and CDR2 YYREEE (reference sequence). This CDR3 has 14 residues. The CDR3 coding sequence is TGTGCCAGCAGCTTGGCCGGGGGCCTTGAGACCCAGTACTTC. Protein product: CASSLAGGLETQYF.

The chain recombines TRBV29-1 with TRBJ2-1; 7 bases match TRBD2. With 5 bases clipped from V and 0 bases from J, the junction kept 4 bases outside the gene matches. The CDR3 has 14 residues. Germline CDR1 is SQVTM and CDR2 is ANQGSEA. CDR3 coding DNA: TGCAGCGTTTCCCTAGCGGACTCCTACAATGAGCAGTTCTTC. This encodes CSVSLADSYNEQFF.

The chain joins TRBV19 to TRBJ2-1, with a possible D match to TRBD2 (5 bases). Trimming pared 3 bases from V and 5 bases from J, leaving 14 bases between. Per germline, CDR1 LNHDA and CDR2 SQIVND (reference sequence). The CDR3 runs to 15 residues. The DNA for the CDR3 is TGTGCCAGTAGTATTTCCAGCGGTAATAACAATGAGCAGTTCTTC. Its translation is CASSISSGNNNEQFF.